The source of this T cell receptor beta chain is a study of T cell repertoires in cytomegalovirus infection. Each CDR3 protein gets one entry after TCRdb re-called the reads with MiXCR. The data show 300,000 or so distinct CDR3 sequences, with about 8.8% seen just once and 2% to 3% held by the top ten. A remark on this clonotype: What it recognizes is unknown.

Study results and caveats: In two of eight donors, the top clonotype was HLA-C-restricted CMV-specific.

The CDR3 covers 15 residues. The germline CDR1 and CDR2 sequences are MDHEN and SYDVKM. Germline trimming cut 5 bases from V and 6 bases from J; bases unmatched to any gene: 10. The chain recombines TRBV28 with TRBJ1-2; the match to TRBD1 covers 9 bases. The specimen sequenced was PBMCs. The origin of this receptor is a human donor in good health (CMV status not recorded). Some clones in this sample may be carry-over from other donors' samples. This chain's CDR3 is CASSAYRGRTDGYTF. DNA for the CDR3: TGTGCCAGCAGTGCCTACAGGGGGCGAACGGATGGCTACACCTTC.